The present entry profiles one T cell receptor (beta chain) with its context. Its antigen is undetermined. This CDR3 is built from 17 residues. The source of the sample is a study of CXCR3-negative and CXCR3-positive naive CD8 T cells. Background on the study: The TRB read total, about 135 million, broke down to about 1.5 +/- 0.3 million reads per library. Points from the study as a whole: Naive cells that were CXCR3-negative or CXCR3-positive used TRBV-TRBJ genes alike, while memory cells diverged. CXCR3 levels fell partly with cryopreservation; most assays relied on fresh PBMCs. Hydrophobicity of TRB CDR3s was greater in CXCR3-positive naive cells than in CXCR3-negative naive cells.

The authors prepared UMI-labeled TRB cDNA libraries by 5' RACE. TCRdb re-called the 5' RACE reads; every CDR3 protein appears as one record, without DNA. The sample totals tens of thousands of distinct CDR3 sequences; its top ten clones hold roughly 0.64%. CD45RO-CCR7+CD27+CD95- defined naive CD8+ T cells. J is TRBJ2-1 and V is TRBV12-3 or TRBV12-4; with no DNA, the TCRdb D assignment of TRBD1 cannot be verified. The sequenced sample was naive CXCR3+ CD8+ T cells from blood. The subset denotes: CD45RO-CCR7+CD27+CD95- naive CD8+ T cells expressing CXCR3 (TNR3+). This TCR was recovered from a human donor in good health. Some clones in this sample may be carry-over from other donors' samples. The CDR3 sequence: CASSPGGESGAYNEQFF.